This is a list of T cell receptor beta chains from one sample in a study of T cell repertoires in cytomegalovirus infection. One entry per CDR3 protein, called by TCRdb with MiXCR from the reads. This table holds around 330,000 distinct CDR3 sequences, roughly 15% found once. The source material was PBMCs. All receptors come from a human donor in good health (CMV status not recorded). Some clones in this sample may be carry-over from other donors' samples. CDR3s include the opening cysteine and the closing phenylalanine or tryptophan. The order of the fields is V gene, clone size, J gene, D gene, CDR3 protein, CDR3 DNA. A D gene is named only where the DNA matches it firmly. Clone size is shown for a subset of rows, as once, few, many or a class of expanded clone.

v_call: TRBV28; clone_size: few; j_call: TRBJ2-4; d_call: NA; cdr3_aa: CASGPGGSGNIQYF; cdr3_nt: TGTGCCAGCGGTCCGGGGGGCTCGGGAAACATTCAGTACTTC
v_call: TRBV25-1; clone_size: many; j_call: TRBJ1-1; d_call: TRBD1; cdr3_aa: CASSEDRGMNTEAFF; cdr3_nt: TGTGCCAGCAGTGAAGACAGGGGGATGAACACTGAAGCTTTCTTT
v_call: TRBV7-2; clone_size: many; j_call: TRBJ2-3; d_call: TRBD2; cdr3_aa: CASSLVGGSAGTQYF; cdr3_nt: TGTGCCAGCAGCCTCGTCGGGGGGTCTGCGGGTACGCAGTATTTT
v_call: TRBV10-3; clone_size: NA; j_call: TRBJ2-5; d_call: NA; cdr3_aa: CAISESTRETQYF; cdr3_nt: TGTGCCATCAGTGAGTCGACTCGAGAGACCCAGTACTTC
v_call: TRBV6-2/TRBV6-3; clone_size: few; j_call: TRBJ1-2; d_call: NA; cdr3_aa: CASSYRRGSLFYGYTF; cdr3_nt: TGTGCCAGCAGTTACAGGCGCGGCTCCCTGTTCTATGGCTACACCTTC
v_call: TRBV6-5; clone_size: few; j_call: TRBJ2-3; d_call: TRBD1; cdr3_aa: CASRWDRGTDTQYF; cdr3_nt: TGTGCCAGCAGATGGGACAGGGGTACAGATACGCAGTATTTT
v_call: TRBV7-9; clone_size: NA; j_call: TRBJ1-2; d_call: TRBD1; cdr3_aa: CASSWSGTGSYGYTF; cdr3_nt: TGTGCCAGCAGCTGGTCCGGGACAGGGTCCTATGGCTACACCTTC
v_call: TRBV7-2; clone_size: many; j_call: TRBJ2-1; d_call: TRBD1; cdr3_aa: CASRSGQGSYNEQFF; cdr3_nt: TGTGCCAGCAGGTCGGGACAGGGGTCCTACAATGAGCAGTTCTTC
v_call: TRBV7-8; clone_size: many; j_call: TRBJ2-7; d_call: NA; cdr3_aa: CASSLVEGVSYEQYF; cdr3_nt: TGTGCCAGCAGCTTAGTAGAGGGGGTCTCCTACGAGCAGTACTTC
v_call: TRBV6-2/TRBV6-3; clone_size: NA; j_call: TRBJ2-7; d_call: NA; cdr3_aa: CASSYSGQGSSYEQYF; cdr3_nt: TGTGCCAGCAGTTACTCCGGCCAGGGCAGCTCCTACGAGCAGTACTTC
v_call: TRBV12-3/TRBV12-4; clone_size: NA; j_call: TRBJ1-4; d_call: NA; cdr3_aa: CASTPSGVEEKLFF; cdr3_nt: TGTGCCAGCACCCCATCGGGGGTAGAAGAAAAACTGTTTTTT
v_call: TRBV7-2; clone_size: many; j_call: TRBJ2-1; d_call: NA; cdr3_aa: CASSSNIMGSFGNEQFF; cdr3_nt: TGTGCCAGCAGCTCGAACATAATGGGGAGTTTTGGTAATGAGCAGTTCTTC
v_call: TRBV24-1; clone_size: many; j_call: TRBJ2-5; d_call: NA; cdr3_aa: CATSDINWAGRKTQYF; cdr3_nt: TGTGCCACCAGTGATATCAACTGGGCGGGTCGGAAGACCCAGTACTTC
v_call: TRBV4-3; clone_size: many; j_call: TRBJ2-7; d_call: TRBD2; cdr3_aa: CASSQDVTSGGYEQYF; cdr3_nt: TGCGCCAGCAGCCAAGATGTTACTAGCGGGGGGTACGAGCAGTACTTC
v_call: TRBV28; clone_size: many; j_call: TRBJ2-3; d_call: TRBD2; cdr3_aa: CASSVTSGGAQNTQYF; cdr3_nt: TGTGCCAGCAGTGTAACTAGCGGGGGGGCCCAAAATACGCAGTATTTT
v_call: TRBV19; clone_size: many; j_call: TRBJ2-7; d_call: NA; cdr3_aa: CASSATDKLDDEQYF; cdr3_nt: TGTGCCAGTAGTGCGACGGACAAACTAGACGACGAGCAGTACTTC
v_call: TRBV6-5; clone_size: NA; j_call: TRBJ2-1; d_call: TRBD2; cdr3_aa: CASTIAGGQEYNEQFF; cdr3_nt: TGTGCCAGCACAATAGCGGGGGGGCAAGAATACAATGAGCAGTTCTTC
v_call: TRBV7-9; clone_size: many; j_call: TRBJ2-1; d_call: TRBD1; cdr3_aa: CASSYSTGVNEQFF; cdr3_nt: TGTGCCAGCAGCTATTCAACAGGGGTCAATGAGCAGTTCTTC
v_call: TRBV20-1; clone_size: few; j_call: TRBJ2-3; d_call: TRBD2; cdr3_aa: CSATRGASYTDTQYF; cdr3_nt: TGCAGTGCTACGCGGGGGGCCAGCTATACAGATACGCAGTATTTT
v_call: TRBV6-1; clone_size: few; j_call: TRBJ1-2; d_call: NA; cdr3_aa: CASSSIFQGIHYGYTF; cdr3_nt: TGTGCCAGCAGTTCTATTTTCCAGGGGATCCACTATGGCTACACCTTC
v_call: TRBV20-1; clone_size: few; j_call: TRBJ2-3; d_call: NA; cdr3_aa: CSAQKVERTDTQYF; cdr3_nt: TGCAGTGCTCAAAAAGTCGAACGCACAGATACGCAGTATTTT
v_call: TRBV4-3; clone_size: few; j_call: TRBJ1-2; d_call: NA; cdr3_aa: CASSQDRWGNGYTF; cdr3_nt: TGCGCCAGCAGCCAAGATCGGTGGGGGAATGGCTACACCTTC
v_call: TRBV4-1; clone_size: many; j_call: TRBJ2-3; d_call: NA; cdr3_aa: CASSLGQFTDTQYF; cdr3_nt: TGCGCCAGCAGCCTCGGACAGTTCACAGATACGCAGTATTTT
v_call: TRBV7-2; clone_size: NA; j_call: TRBJ2-5; d_call: NA; cdr3_aa: CASSSLALRETQYF; cdr3_nt: TGTGCCAGCAGCTCCTTGGCTTTAAGAGAGACCCAGTACTTC
v_call: TRBV7-2; clone_size: many; j_call: TRBJ2-3; d_call: NA; cdr3_aa: CASSSLYIPGRNTDTQYF; cdr3_nt: TGTGCCAGCAGCTCCCTTTACATCCCGGGACGGAACACAGATACGCAGTATTTT
v_call: TRBV7-9; clone_size: many; j_call: TRBJ2-6; d_call: TRBD1; cdr3_aa: CASSLGTGGSGANVLTF; cdr3_nt: TGTGCCAGCAGCTTAGGGACAGGGGGCTCTGGGGCCAACGTCCTGACTTTC
v_call: TRBV12-3/TRBV12-4; clone_size: few; j_call: TRBJ2-7; d_call: NA; cdr3_aa: CASSPRQAEQYF; cdr3_nt: TGTGCCAGCAGTCCCAGACAGGCCGAGCAGTACTTC
v_call: TRBV12-3/TRBV12-4; clone_size: many; j_call: TRBJ2-7; d_call: NA; cdr3_aa: CASSLGPASGEQYF; cdr3_nt: TGTGCCAGCAGTTTGGGCCCAGCCTCGGGGGAGCAGTACTTC
v_call: TRBV15; clone_size: few; j_call: TRBJ1-5; d_call: NA; cdr3_aa: CATSRVSGNKQPQHF; cdr3_nt: TGTGCCACCAGCAGAGTTTCAGGGAACAAGCAGCCCCAGCATTTT
v_call: TRBV28; clone_size: NA; j_call: TRBJ1-5; d_call: TRBD1; cdr3_aa: CASKLPGQGTRQPQHF; cdr3_nt: TGTGCCAGCAAACTACCCGGACAGGGGACGAGGCAGCCCCAGCATTTT
v_call: TRBV2; clone_size: NA; j_call: TRBJ2-5; d_call: NA; cdr3_aa: CASDSRETQYF; cdr3_nt: TGTGCCAGCGATAGCAGAGAGACCCAGTACTTC
v_call: TRBV20-1; clone_size: few; j_call: TRBJ1-5; d_call: NA; cdr3_aa: CSASLPGSQGPQHF; cdr3_nt: TGCAGTGCTAGCCTCCCGGGGAGCCAAGGGCCCCAGCATTTT
v_call: TRBV28; clone_size: few; j_call: TRBJ2-1; d_call: NA; cdr3_aa: CASSLLTGSGYNEQFF; cdr3_nt: TGTGCCAGCAGTTTACTCACGGGGTCGGGATACAATGAGCAGTTCTTC
v_call: TRBV10-3; clone_size: few; j_call: TRBJ1-3; d_call: TRBD1; cdr3_aa: CAISESQGAGNTIYF; cdr3_nt: TGTGCCATCAGTGAGTCACAGGGGGCTGGAAACACCATATATTTT
v_call: TRBV12-3/TRBV12-4; clone_size: many; j_call: TRBJ2-1; d_call: TRBD2; cdr3_aa: CASSPGLAAWGSYNEQFF; cdr3_nt: TGTGCCAGCAGTCCGGGACTAGCGGCATGGGGGTCCTACAATGAGCAGTTCTTC
v_call: TRBV4-1; clone_size: many; j_call: TRBJ2-7; d_call: NA; cdr3_aa: CASSQVAAGGDYEQYF; cdr3_nt: TGCGCCAGCAGCCAAGTCGCGGCCGGGGGAGACTACGAGCAGTACTTC
v_call: TRBV7-2; clone_size: few; j_call: TRBJ1-6; d_call: NA; cdr3_aa: CASTVESYNSPLHF; cdr3_nt: TGTGCCAGCACCGTGGAGTCTTATAATTCACCCCTCCACTTT
v_call: TRBV5-1; clone_size: few; j_call: TRBJ2-5; d_call: TRBD1; cdr3_aa: CANSWGQANQETQYF; cdr3_nt: TGCGCCAACAGTTGGGGACAGGCAAACCAAGAGACCCAGTACTTC
v_call: TRBV12-3/TRBV12-4; clone_size: NA; j_call: TRBJ2-1; d_call: TRBD2; cdr3_aa: CASKAGGLTQFF; cdr3_nt: TGTGCCAGCAAAGCGGGGGGACTAACTCAGTTCTTC
v_call: TRBV6-1; clone_size: many; j_call: TRBJ2-3; d_call: NA; cdr3_aa: CASKAGITDTQYF; cdr3_nt: TGTGCCAGCAAGGCGGGGATCACAGATACGCAGTATTTT
v_call: TRBV12-3/TRBV12-4; clone_size: many; j_call: TRBJ2-2; d_call: TRBD2; cdr3_aa: CASSFGRGSNTGELFF; cdr3_nt: TGTGCCAGCAGTTTTGGGAGGGGCTCGAACACCGGGGAGCTGTTTTTT
v_call: TRBV7-2; clone_size: few; j_call: TRBJ2-3; d_call: NA; cdr3_aa: CASSLLSADTQYF; cdr3_nt: TGTGCCAGCAGCTTACTTTCCGCCGATACGCAGTATTTT